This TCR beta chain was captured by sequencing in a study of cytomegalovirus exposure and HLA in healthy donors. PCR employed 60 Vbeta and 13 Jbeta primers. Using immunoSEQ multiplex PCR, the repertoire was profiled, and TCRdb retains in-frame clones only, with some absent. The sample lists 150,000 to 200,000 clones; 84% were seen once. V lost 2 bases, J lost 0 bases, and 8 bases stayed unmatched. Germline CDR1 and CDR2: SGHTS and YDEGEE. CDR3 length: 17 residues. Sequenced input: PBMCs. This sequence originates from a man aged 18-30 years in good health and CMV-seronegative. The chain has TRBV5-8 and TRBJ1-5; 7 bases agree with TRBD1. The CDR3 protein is CASSFVTGAHSNQPQHF. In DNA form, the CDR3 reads TGTGCCAGCAGCTTCGTAACAGGGGCCCATAGCAATCAGCCCCAGCATTTT.